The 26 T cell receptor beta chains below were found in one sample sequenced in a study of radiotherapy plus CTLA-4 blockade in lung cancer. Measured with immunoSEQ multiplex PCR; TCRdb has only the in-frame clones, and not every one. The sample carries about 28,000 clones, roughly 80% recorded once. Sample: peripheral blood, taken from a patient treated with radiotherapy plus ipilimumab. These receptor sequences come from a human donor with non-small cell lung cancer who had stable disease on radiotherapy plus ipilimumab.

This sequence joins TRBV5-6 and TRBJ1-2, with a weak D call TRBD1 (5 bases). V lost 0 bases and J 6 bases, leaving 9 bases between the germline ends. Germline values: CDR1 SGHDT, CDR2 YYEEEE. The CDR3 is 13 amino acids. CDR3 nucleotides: TGTGCCAGCAGCTTGGCAGGGACTAATGGCTACACCTTC. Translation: CASSLAGTNGYTF.

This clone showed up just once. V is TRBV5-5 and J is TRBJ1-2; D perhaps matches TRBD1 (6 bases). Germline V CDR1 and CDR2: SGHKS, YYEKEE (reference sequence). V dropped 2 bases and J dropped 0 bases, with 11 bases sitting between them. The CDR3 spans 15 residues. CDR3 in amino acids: CASSLRDTANYGYTF. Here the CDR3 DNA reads TGTGCCAGCAGCTTAAGGGACACAGCTAACTATGGCTACACCTTC.

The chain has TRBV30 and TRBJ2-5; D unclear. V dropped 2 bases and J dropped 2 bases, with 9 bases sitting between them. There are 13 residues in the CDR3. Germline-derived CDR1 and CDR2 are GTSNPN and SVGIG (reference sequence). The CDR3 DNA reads TGTGCCTGGAGTAGGGCAGGTCAAGAGACCCAGTACTTC. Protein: CAWSRAGQETQYF. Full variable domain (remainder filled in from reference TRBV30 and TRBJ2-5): SQTIHQWPATLVQPVGSPLSLECTVEGTSNPNLYWYRQAAGRGLQLLFYSVGIGQISSEVPQNLSASRPQDRQFILSSKKLLLSDSGFYLCAWSRAGQETQYFGPGTRLLVL.

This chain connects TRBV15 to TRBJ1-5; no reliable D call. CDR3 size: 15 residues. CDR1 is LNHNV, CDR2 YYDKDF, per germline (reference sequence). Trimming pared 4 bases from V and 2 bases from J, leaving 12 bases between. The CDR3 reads CATSTDPRGNQPQHF. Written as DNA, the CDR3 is TGTGCCACCAGCACTGACCCCCGGGGCAATCAGCCCCAGCATTTT.

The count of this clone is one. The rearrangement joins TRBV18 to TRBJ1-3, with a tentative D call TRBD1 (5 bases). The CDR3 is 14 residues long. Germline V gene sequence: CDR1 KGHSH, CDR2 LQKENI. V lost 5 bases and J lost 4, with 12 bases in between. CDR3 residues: CASSTGQAGNTIYF. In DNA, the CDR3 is TGTGCCAGCTCAACGGGGCAAGCAGGAAACACCATATATTTT. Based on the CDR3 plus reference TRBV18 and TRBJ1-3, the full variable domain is NAGVMQNPRHLVRRRGQEARLRCSPMKGHSHVYWYRQLPEEGLKFMVYLQKENIIDESGMPKERFSAEFPKEGPSILRIQQVVRGDSAAYFCASSTGQAGNTIYFGEGSWLTVV.

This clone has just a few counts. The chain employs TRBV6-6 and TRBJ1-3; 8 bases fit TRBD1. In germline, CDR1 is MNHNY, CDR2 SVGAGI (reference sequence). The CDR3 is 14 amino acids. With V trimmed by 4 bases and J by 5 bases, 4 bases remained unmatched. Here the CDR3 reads CASSWTGRRNTIYF. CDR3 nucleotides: TGTGCCAGCAGTTGGACAGGGAGGAGAAACACCATATATTTT.

CDR3 region: CASSGRDGQETQYF. The CDR3 coding sequence is TGTGCCAGCAGTGGGCGGGACGGCCAAGAGACCCAGTACTTC. The V call is TRBV28, the J call TRBJ2-5; possible D gene TRBD2, 6 bases. The CDR3 extends over 14 amino acids. The ends were cut back, 5 bases at V and 1 base at J, with 11 bases in the middle. Germline CDR1 MDHEN, CDR2 SYDVKM.

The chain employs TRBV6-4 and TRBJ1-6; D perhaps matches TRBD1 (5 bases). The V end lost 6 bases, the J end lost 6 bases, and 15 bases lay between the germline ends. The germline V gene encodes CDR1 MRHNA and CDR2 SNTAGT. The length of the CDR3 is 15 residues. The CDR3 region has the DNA TGTGCCAGCAGCTCCTCGGGGGGTTCTAATTCACCCCTCCACTTT. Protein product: CASSSSGGSNSPLHF.

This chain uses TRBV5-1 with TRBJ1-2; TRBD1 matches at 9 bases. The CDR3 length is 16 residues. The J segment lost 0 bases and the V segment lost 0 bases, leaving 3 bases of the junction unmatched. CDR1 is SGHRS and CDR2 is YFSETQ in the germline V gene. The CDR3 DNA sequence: TGCGCCAGCAGCTTGGGTCGGGACAGGGCTAACTATGGCTACACCTTC. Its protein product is CASSLGRDRANYGYTF.

The CDR3 loop is CASSLNRDRVDAGYTF. The DNA for the CDR3 is TGTGCCAGCAGCTTGAACCGGGACAGGGTCGACGCTGGCTACACCTTC. The chain links TRBV5-4 to TRBJ1-2, with 9 bases identical to TRBD1. The CDR3 has 16 residues. V was clipped by 1 base and J by 7 bases; unmatched bases: 11. Germline V gene sequence: CDR1 SGHNT, CDR2 YYREEE (reference sequence).

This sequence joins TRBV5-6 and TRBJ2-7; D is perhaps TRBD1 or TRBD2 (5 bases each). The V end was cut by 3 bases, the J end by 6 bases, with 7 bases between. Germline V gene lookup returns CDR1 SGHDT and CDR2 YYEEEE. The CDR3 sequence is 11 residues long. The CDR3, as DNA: TGTGCCAGCAGCTGGGGGTCCGAGCAGTACGTC. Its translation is CASSWGSEQYV.

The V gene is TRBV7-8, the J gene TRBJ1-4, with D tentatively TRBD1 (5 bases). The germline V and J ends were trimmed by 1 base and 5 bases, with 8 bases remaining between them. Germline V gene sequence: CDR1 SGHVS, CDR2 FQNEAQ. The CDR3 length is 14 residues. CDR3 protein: CASSLGRQNEKLFF. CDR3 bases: TGTGCCAGCAGCTTAGGCAGACAGAATGAAAAACTGTTTTTT.

Written as DNA, the CDR3 is TGTGCCAGCAGCTGGACAGGGTTGCAAGAGACCCAGTACTTC. Translating gives CASSWTGLQETQYF. The chain carries TRBV5-6 and TRBJ2-5, with TRBD1 matching 8 bases. There are 14 residues in the CDR3. CDR1 and CDR2 from the germline V gene are SGHDT and YYEEEE. J was trimmed by 2 bases and V by 3 bases; bases with no gene match: 3.

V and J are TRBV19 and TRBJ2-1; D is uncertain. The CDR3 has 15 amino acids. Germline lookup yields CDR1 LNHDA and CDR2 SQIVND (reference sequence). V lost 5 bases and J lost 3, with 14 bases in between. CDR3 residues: CASSQSAQNYNEQFF. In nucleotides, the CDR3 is TGTGCCAGTAGTCAGAGCGCACAAAACTACAATGAGCAGTTCTTC. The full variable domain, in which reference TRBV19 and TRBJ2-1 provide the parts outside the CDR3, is DGGITQSPKYLFRKEGQNVTLSCEQNLNHDAMYWYRQDPGQGLRLIYYSQIVNDFQKGDIAEGYSVSREKKESFPLTVTSAQKNPTAFYLCASSQSAQNYNEQFFGPGTRLTVL.

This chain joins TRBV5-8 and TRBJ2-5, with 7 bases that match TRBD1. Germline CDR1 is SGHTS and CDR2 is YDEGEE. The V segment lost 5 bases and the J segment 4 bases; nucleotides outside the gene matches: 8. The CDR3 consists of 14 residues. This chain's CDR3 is CASRQTGVGETQYF. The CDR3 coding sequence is TGTGCCAGCAGACAAACAGGGGTGGGAGAGACCCAGTACTTC.

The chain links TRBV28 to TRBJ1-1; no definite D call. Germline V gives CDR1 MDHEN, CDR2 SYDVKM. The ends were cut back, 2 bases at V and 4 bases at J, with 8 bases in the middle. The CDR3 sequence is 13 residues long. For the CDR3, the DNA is TGTGCCAGCAGTTTAATAGGGCCCACTGAAGCTTTCTTT. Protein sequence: CASSLIGPTEAFF.

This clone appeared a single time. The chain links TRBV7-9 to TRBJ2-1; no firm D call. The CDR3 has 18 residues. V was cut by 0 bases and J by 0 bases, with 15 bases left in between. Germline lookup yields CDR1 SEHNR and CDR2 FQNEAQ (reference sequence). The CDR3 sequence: CASSLASRWDSSYNEQFF. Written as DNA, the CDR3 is TGTGCCAGCAGCTTAGCCTCCCGCTGGGATAGCTCCTACAATGAGCAGTTCTTC.

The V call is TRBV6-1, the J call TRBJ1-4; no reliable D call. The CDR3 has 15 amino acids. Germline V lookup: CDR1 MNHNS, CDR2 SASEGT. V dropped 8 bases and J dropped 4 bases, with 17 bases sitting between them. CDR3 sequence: CASGPVRGINEKLFF. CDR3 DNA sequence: TGTGCCAGCGGACCCGTTCGGGGAATTAATGAAAAACTGTTTTTT.

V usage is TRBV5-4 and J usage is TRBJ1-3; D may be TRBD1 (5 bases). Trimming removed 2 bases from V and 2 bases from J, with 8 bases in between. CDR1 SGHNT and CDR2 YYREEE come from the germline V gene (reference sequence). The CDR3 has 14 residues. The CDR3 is CASSLGVTGNTIYF. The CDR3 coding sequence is TGTGCCAGCAGCTTAGGGGTCACTGGAAACACCATATATTTT.

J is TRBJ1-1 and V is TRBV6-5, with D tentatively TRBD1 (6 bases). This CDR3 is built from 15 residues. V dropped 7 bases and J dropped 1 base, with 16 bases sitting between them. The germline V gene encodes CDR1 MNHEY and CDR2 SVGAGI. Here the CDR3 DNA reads TGTGCCAGCACCGACCCCAGGGGAGGGAACACTGAAGCTTTCTTT. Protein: CASTDPRGGNTEAFF.

Written as DNA, the CDR3 is TGTGCCAGCAGTGAATTGACCCCGTACAGGACTGAAGCTTTCTTT. As protein: CASSELTPYRTEAFF. The chain carries TRBV6-1 and TRBJ1-1; D possibly corresponds to TRBD1 (5 bases). The germline V and J ends were trimmed by 2 bases and 5 bases, with 15 bases remaining between them. This CDR3 spans 15 amino acids. CDR1 is MNHNS, CDR2 SASEGT, per germline.

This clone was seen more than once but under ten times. The CDR3 is CASSEASNRWDGYTF. CDR3 bases: TGTGCCAGCAGTGAAGCATCCAATCGGTGGGATGGCTACACCTTC. The chain employs TRBV6-1 and TRBJ1-2, with D hard to call. CDR3 length: 15 residues. Germline V CDR1 and CDR2: MNHNS, SASEGT. V was shortened by 0 bases and J by 6 bases, with 14 bases between the two germline ends.

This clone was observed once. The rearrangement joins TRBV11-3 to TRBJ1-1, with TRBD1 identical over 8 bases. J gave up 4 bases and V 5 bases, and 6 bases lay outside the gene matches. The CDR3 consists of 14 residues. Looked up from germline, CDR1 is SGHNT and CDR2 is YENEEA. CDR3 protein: CASSEGTGGTEAFF. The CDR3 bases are TGTGCCAGCAGCGAAGGGACAGGCGGCACTGAAGCTTTCTTT.

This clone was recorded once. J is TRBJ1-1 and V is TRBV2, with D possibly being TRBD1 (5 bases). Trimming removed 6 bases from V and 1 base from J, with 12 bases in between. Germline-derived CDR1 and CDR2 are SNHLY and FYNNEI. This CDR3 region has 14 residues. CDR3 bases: TGTGCCAGCAGGGAATTTGGGGGGAACACTGAAGCTTTCTTT. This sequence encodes CASREFGGNTEAFF.

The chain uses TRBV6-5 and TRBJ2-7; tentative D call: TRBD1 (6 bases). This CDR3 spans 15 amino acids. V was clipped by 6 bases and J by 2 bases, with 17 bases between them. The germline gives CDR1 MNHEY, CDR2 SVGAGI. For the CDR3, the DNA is TGTGCCAGCAGGGACCCGGGACACCGGGCCTACGAGCAGTACTTC. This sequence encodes CASRDPGHRAYEQYF.

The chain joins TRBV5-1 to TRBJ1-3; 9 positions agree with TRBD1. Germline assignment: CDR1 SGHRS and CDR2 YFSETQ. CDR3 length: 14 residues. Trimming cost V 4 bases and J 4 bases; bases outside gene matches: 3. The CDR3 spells CASSETGGGNTIYF. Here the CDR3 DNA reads TGCGCCAGCAGCGAGACAGGGGGAGGAAACACCATATATTTT. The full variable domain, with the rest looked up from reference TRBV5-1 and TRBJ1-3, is KAGVTQTPRYLIKTRGQQVTLSCSPISGHRSVSWYQQTPGQGLQFLFEYFSETQRNKGNFPGRFSGRQFSNSRSEMNVSTLELGDSALYLCASSETGGGNTIYFGEGSWLTVV.